A single sample is the source of the 29 T cell receptor beta chains below, sequenced in a study of T cell repertoires in cytomegalovirus infection. TCRdb reprocessed the reads with MiXCR, giving one entry per CDR3 protein. The table lists 250,000 or so distinct CDR3 sequences, over 15% of them singletons, with around 47% in the top ten. Sequencing was done on a sample of CD8+ T cells from PBMCs. The receptors here all came from a human donor in good health (CMV status not recorded). Some clones in this sample may be carry-over from other donors' samples.

J is TRBJ2-3 and V is TRBV20-1; 8 bases fit TRBD1. In germline, CDR1 is DFQATT, CDR2 SNEGSKA (reference sequence). V was pared by 1 base and J by 11 bases, with 8 bases of the junction left unmatched. This CDR3 is 13 amino acids long. The CDR3 nucleotides are TGCAGTGCTAGAGGATCGGAACAGGGGGAGCAGTATTTT. Protein product: CSARGSEQGEQYF.

This clonotype was detected a few times. The chain has TRBV27 and TRBJ1-1; 7 bases agree with TRBD1. The ends lost 4 bases at V and 0 bases at J; junction bases unmatched: 5. The CDR3 is made up of 15 amino acids. Germline values: CDR1 MNHEY, CDR2 SMNVEV (reference sequence). The CDR3 DNA sequence: TGTGCCAGCAGTTCACCGACAGGGTTGAACACTGAAGCTTTCTTT. This encodes CASSSPTGLNTEAFF.

This clonotype was seen a handful of times. J is TRBJ1-4 and V is TRBV19, with D hard to call. Trimming removed 7 bases from V and 8 bases from J, with 14 bases in between. The germline gives CDR1 LNHDA, CDR2 SQIVND (reference sequence). The CDR3 totals 13 residues. The CDR3, as DNA: TGTGCCAGTAACTATGGGGTGGCGGAAAAACTGTTTTTT. Its translation is CASNYGVAEKLFF. The full variable domain, rest sourced from reference TRBV19 and TRBJ1-4, is DGGITQSPKYLFRKEGQNVTLSCEQNLNHDAMYWYRQDPGQGLRLIYYSQIVNDFQKGDIAEGYSVSREKKESFPLTVTSAQKNPTAFYLCASNYGVAEKLFFGSGTQLSVL.

Only a few counts were recorded for this clonotype. J is TRBJ1-6 and V is TRBV4-1; D possibly corresponds to TRBD1 (5 bases). CDR1 is MGHRA, CDR2 YSYEKL, per germline. This CDR3 has 14 amino acids. Trimming stripped 3 bases from V and 5 bases from J, with 8 bases between. The CDR3 DNA is TGCGCCAGCAGCCAGGTAGGGGATAATTCACCCCTCCACTTT. Translating it yields CASSQVGDNSPLHF.

This clonotype was counted only a few times. The chain recombines TRBV5-1 with TRBJ2-1; TRBD2 matches at 9 bases. Germline-derived CDR1 and CDR2 are SGHRS and YFSETQ. The CDR3 totals 17 residues. V gave up 2 bases and J gave up 4 bases; unmatched junction bases: 10. Here the CDR3 DNA reads TGCGCCAGCAGCTTACGGATAGCGGGGGCCCCTTACAATGAGCAGTTCTTC. Translation gives CASSLRIAGAPYNEQFF.

This clonotype was detected a few times. This sequence joins TRBV20-1 and TRBJ1-3; D not certain. CDR3 length equals 15 residues. Germline CDR1 and CDR2: DFQATT and SNEGSKA (reference sequence). V lost 0 bases and J 0 bases, leaving 9 bases between the germline ends. CDR3 DNA sequence: TGCAGTGCTAGAGATCTAAAAGGCTCTGGAAACACCATATATTTT. Translation: CSARDLKGSGNTIYF.

A few counts support this clonotype. The rearrangement links TRBV7-9 to TRBJ2-7, with TRBD1 matching 7 bases. V trimming: 5 bases; J trimming: 0 bases; junction bases outside the gene matches: 7. The V gene's germline CDR1 is SEHNR and CDR2 FQNEAQ (reference sequence). The CDR3 covers 15 residues. The CDR3 reads CASSQGTVSSYEQYF. As DNA, the CDR3 is TGTGCCAGCAGCCAGGGGACAGTTAGCTCCTACGAGCAGTACTTC.

This clonotype has a handful of counts. The V call is TRBV19, the J call TRBJ2-7, with 8 positions matching TRBD2. CDR1 and CDR2 from the germline V gene are LNHDA and SQIVND (reference sequence). The CDR3 contains 15 residues. With V trimmed by 3 bases and J by 2 bases, 6 bases remained unmatched. Here the CDR3 reads CASSISGGRPYEQYF. In DNA, the CDR3 is TGTGCCAGTAGTATCTCGGGGGGGCGCCCCTACGAGCAGTACTTC.

This clonotype has only a few counts. The chain recombines TRBV2 with TRBJ1-2; perhaps TRBD1 as D (5 bases). This CDR3 comprises 13 residues. V was trimmed by 10 bases and J by 8 bases, leaving 20 bases between them. The germline V gene has CDR1 SNHLY and CDR2 FYNNEI. The CDR3 sequence: CATPPGTSEGYTF. As DNA, the CDR3 is TGTGCCACCCCACCGGGGACCTCGGAGGGCTACACCTTC.

The J gene is TRBJ2-7, the V gene TRBV7-8; possible D gene TRBD2, 6 bases. Germline CDR1 SGHVS, CDR2 FQNEAQ. The V and J ends lost 0 bases and 1 base respectively, with 16 bases between them. The CDR3 has 17 amino acids. In nucleotides, the CDR3 is TGTGCCAGCAGCTTAGCGGCGGGAACATGGGGATCCTACGAGCAGTACTTC. This encodes CASSLAAGTWGSYEQYF. The whole variable domain, filled in from reference TRBV7-8 and TRBJ2-7, reads GAGVSQSPRYKVAKRGQDVALRCDPISGHVSLFWYQQALGQGPEFLTYFQNEAQLDKSGLPSDRFFAERPEGSVSTLKIQRTQQEDSAVYLCASSLAAGTWGSYEQYFGPGTRLTVT.

The V call is TRBV15, the J call TRBJ2-6, with D tentatively TRBD2 (5 bases). Germline-derived CDR1 and CDR2 are LNHNV and YYDKDF (reference sequence). The length of the CDR3 is 17 residues. V gave up 5 bases and J gave up 1 base, with 15 bases separating them. In DNA, the CDR3 is TGTGCCACCAGCGCGCCTCTGAGAGGGTCTGGGGCCAACGTCCTGACTTTC. Protein sequence: CATSAPLRGSGANVLTF.

This clonotype occurred many times. The chain employs TRBV6-2 or TRBV6-3 and TRBJ2-1; D is undetermined. The V gene lost 2 bases and the J gene lost 6 bases, with 2 bases spanning the gap. Germline lookup yields CDR1 MNHEY and CDR2 SVGEGT. CDR3 length equals 11 residues. The CDR3 reads CASSYSNEQFF. CDR3 sequence (DNA): TGTGCCAGCAGTTACAGCAATGAGCAGTTCTTC.

This clonotype was recorded a few times. The chain combines TRBV12-3 or TRBV12-4 with TRBJ2-7; the match to TRBD1 covers 11 bases. Trimming removed 4 bases from V and 5 bases from J; junction bases left unmatched: 7. The CDR3 loop spans 15 amino acids. The DNA for the CDR3 is TGTGCCAGCAGTTCCCCGGGACAGGGGGTGAACGAGCAGTACTTC. Translation: CASSSPGQGVNEQYF.

The rearrangement links TRBV29-1 to TRBJ1-1; 7 bases are a match to TRBD1. Germline V gene lookup returns CDR1 SQVTM and CDR2 ANQGSEA. The CDR3 is 14 amino acids. V trimming: 4 bases; J trimming: 1 base; junction bases outside the gene matches: 6. This CDR3 reads CSVVGWDRNTEAFF. CDR3 nucleotide sequence: TGCAGCGTTGTAGGTTGGGACAGGAACACTGAAGCTTTCTTT.

This chain connects TRBV27 to TRBJ2-7, with D perhaps TRBD2 (5 bases). This CDR3 comprises 15 residues. Looked up from germline, CDR1 is MNHEY and CDR2 is SMNVEV (reference sequence). The germline V and J ends were trimmed by 5 bases and 3 bases, with 17 bases remaining between them. CDR3 sequence reads: CASSPHPGFIYEQYF. CDR3 sequence (DNA): TGTGCCAGCAGTCCCCACCCGGGATTTATCTACGAGCAGTACTTC.

Concerning this clonotype itself: A read error may account for a junction end that differs from germline. CDR3 nucleotide sequence: TGTGCCAGAAGTTTATATGGGGGAATGAACACTGAAGCTTTCTTT. Translation gives CARSLYGGMNTEAFF. J is TRBJ1-1 and V is TRBV27; possible D gene TRBD1, 5 bases. The CDR3 runs to 15 residues. The germline CDR1 and CDR2 sequences are MNHEY and SMNVEV (reference sequence).

This clonotype was observed at least ten times. The J gene is TRBJ2-7, the V gene TRBV7-9, with 11 bases that match TRBD1. Losses at the gene ends were 2 bases for V and 4 bases for J; bases not matched to a gene: 10. The CDR3 runs 17 residues. CDR1 and CDR2 (germline): SEHNR, FQNEAQ (reference sequence). The CDR3 region has the DNA TGTGCCAGCAGCTTATTCGACCGGGACAGGGGGAGGTACGAGCAGTACTTC. It encodes CASSLFDRDRGRYEQYF.

This clonotype was counted a few times. This chain connects TRBV28 to TRBJ1-1; D possibly corresponds to TRBD1 (6 bases). CDR1 is MDHEN and CDR2 is SYDVKM in the germline V gene. The CDR3 has 15 amino acids. The V and J ends lost 2 bases and 2 bases respectively, with 12 bases between them. The CDR3 sequence: CASSLPGQPNTEAFF. As DNA, the CDR3 is TGTGCCAGCAGTTTACCCGGACAGCCTAACACTGAAGCTTTCTTT.

Turning to this clonotype: This sequence may be a read error, since a much larger clone differs from it by one base. The rearrangement joins TRBV25-1 to TRBJ1-5; possibly TRBD1 for D (5 bases). V lost 1 base, J lost 5 bases, and 9 bases lay in between. Per germline, CDR1 MGHDK and CDR2 SYGVNS. The CDR3 has 14 residues. In DNA form, the CDR3 reads TGTGCCAGCAGTGAATTTGGGGACGATCAGCCCCAGCATTTT. This translates into CASSEFGDDQPQHF. Combining the CDR3 with reference TRBV25-1 and TRBJ1-5 gives the whole variable domain EADIYQTPRYLVIGTGKKITLECSQTMGHDKMYWYQQDPGMELHLIHYSYGVNSTEKGDLSSESTVSRIRTEHFPLTLESARPSHTSQYLCASSEFGDDQPQHFGDGTRLSIL.

The chain has TRBV12-3 or TRBV12-4 and TRBJ1-2; maybe TRBD1 (5 bases). V was trimmed by 5 bases and J by 4 bases, leaving 17 bases between them. The CDR3 contains 15 residues. The CDR3 loop reads CASSPLGLAGYGYTF. The CDR3, as DNA: TGTGCCAGCAGTCCCTTGGGGCTTGCTGGCTATGGCTACACCTTC.

This chain links TRBV5-5 with TRBJ2-7; no clear D. The CDR3 sequence is 14 residues long. Looked up from germline, CDR1 is SGHKS and CDR2 is YYEKEE (reference sequence). The V end was cut by 0 bases, the J end by 2 bases, with 9 bases between. The CDR3 protein is CASSLATDAYEQYF. In nucleotides, the CDR3 is TGTGCCAGCAGCTTGGCAACGGACGCCTACGAGCAGTACTTC.

Only a few counts were recorded for this clonotype. The V call is TRBV19, the J call TRBJ2-2; 7 nucleotides line up with TRBD1. The trim removed 7 bases at V and 6 bases at J, leaving 11 bases unmatched. Per germline, CDR1 LNHDA and CDR2 SQIVND (reference sequence). This CDR3 comprises 15 residues. The chain's CDR3 is CASTADRVLSGELFF. CDR3 DNA sequence: TGTGCCAGTACCGCAGACAGGGTTTTGTCCGGGGAGCTGTTTTTT.

This clonotype was counted many times. V and J are TRBV15 and TRBJ2-5; maybe TRBD2 (5 bases). The V gene's germline CDR1 is LNHNV and CDR2 YYDKDF (reference sequence). V shed 1 base and J shed 5 bases, with 8 bases lying between them. CDR3 length: 13 residues. CDR3 coding DNA: TGTGCCACCAGCAGAGTCCTAGCCGAGACCCAGTACTTC. Its translation: CATSRVLAETQYF.

In this sample, this clonotype turned up a few times. The chain is built from TRBV28 and TRBJ2-5; 10 bases align to TRBD1. The CDR3 runs to 15 residues. V lost 7 bases, J lost 5 bases, and 10 bases stayed unmatched. Germline CDR1 and CDR2: MDHEN and SYDVKM. The CDR3: CASTPDRGPRETQYF. The DNA for the CDR3 is TGTGCCAGCACCCCAGACAGGGGGCCCCGTGAGACCCAGTACTTC.

Details on this clonotype: A much more abundant neighbour one base away suggests this may be a read error. The rearrangement joins TRBV28 to TRBJ2-7; 8 nucleotides match TRBD1. Germline V gives CDR1 MDHEN, CDR2 SYDVKM. J lost 3 bases, V lost 3 bases, and 10 bases had no gene match. The CDR3 has 16 residues. For the CDR3, the DNA is TGTGCCAGCAGTTTGTCCGACAGGGGTCCCTTCTACGAGCAGTACTTC. Encoded protein: CASSLSDRGPFYEQYF.

This clonotype was seen ten or more times. V and J are TRBV11-3 and TRBJ1-2; D remains ambiguous. Germline V gene lookup returns CDR1 SGHNT and CDR2 YENEEA. This CDR3 contains 16 residues. V shed 0 bases and J shed 1 base, with 12 bases lying between them. CDR3 nucleotide sequence: TGTGCCAGCAGCTTAGATCGGCCAGATAGTAACTATGGCTACACCTTC. Its protein is CASSLDRPDSNYGYTF.

The chain combines TRBV2 with TRBJ2-3, with unresolved D. Trimming took 3 bases from V and 4 from J, leaving 14 bases between them. The CDR3 has 15 residues. The germline V gene has CDR1 SNHLY and CDR2 FYNNEI. CDR3 sequence reads: CASSEWARTADTQYF. The CDR3 coding sequence is TGTGCCAGCAGTGAGTGGGCCAGAACCGCAGATACGCAGTATTTT.

V gene TRBV11-2 combines with J gene TRBJ2-7; TRBD1 aligns across 9 bases. Germline loops: CDR1 SGHAT, CDR2 FQNNGV. The CDR3 loop spans 14 amino acids. J gave up 3 bases and V 7 bases, and 7 bases lay outside the gene matches. The CDR3 reads CASTGGTGIYEQYF. As DNA, the CDR3 is TGTGCCAGCACCGGGGGGACAGGGATCTACGAGCAGTACTTC.

CDR3 nucleotides: TGTGCCAGCAGCCCCGGAAGAACCGAGCAGTTCTTC. Its translation is CASSPGRTEQFF. This chain joins TRBV7-9 and TRBJ2-1; no definite D call. CDR1 and CDR2 (germline): SEHNR, FQNEAQ (reference sequence). The V gene lost 5 bases and the J gene lost 10 bases, with 12 bases spanning the gap. This CDR3 region has 12 residues.